The entry below gives a single T cell receptor beta chain sequence along with its context. Its matching antigen is unknown. The CDR3 extends over 12 amino acids. The V end was cut by 4 bases, the J end by 7 bases, with 9 bases between. Germline V lookup: CDR1 LNHDA, CDR2 SQIVND (reference sequence). TCRdb independently ran MiXCR on the reads; one entry per CDR3 protein. Of under 850,000 distinct CDR3 sequences in the sample, around a third were seen once. This sample was included in a study of T cell repertoires in cytomegalovirus infection. Study at large: Indicated by public TCR beta signatures were CMV infection and matching HLA type. Study outcomes and limitations: There were HLA-C-restricted CMV-specific TCR beta clonotypes dominating the ex vivo response.

The clonotype originates from a human donor in good health (CMV status not recorded). Some clones in this sample may be carry-over from other donors' samples. This chain uses TRBV19 with TRBJ2-3, with D perhaps TRBD2 (5 bases). This material consisted of cultured PBMCs, taken from culture after CMV antigen stimulation. The CDR3 DNA is TGTGCCAGTAGTACCAGCGGATATACGCAGTATTTT. This sequence encodes CASSTSGYTQYF.